This TCR beta chain appears in the sequencing data of a study of T-cell reconstitution after alpha-beta-depleted transplantation in children. Of note for this clonotype: What it binds is unknown.

Unique molecular identifiers featured in how the TCRbeta library was prepared. TCRdb re-called the PCR reads through MiXCR, storing one row per CDR3 protein. The sample consists of 600,000 or so distinct CDR3 sequences, 20% to 25% of them appearing once. The CDR3 length is 15 residues. Germline V CDR1 and CDR2: MNHEY, SVGAGI. V was cut by 0 bases and J by 1 base, with 9 bases left in between. Findings of the study overall: By about two months after transplant, alpha-beta T cells reportedly arose from several hundred graft clones that had expanded. Newly made T cells mostly supplied T-cell counts and diversity one year after transplant. The origin of high day-60 TCRbeta diversity in some patients lay in surviving recipient T cells and thymic progenitors.

The source was PBMCs, mostly from graft donor cells, collected 360 days after TCRalphabeta/CD19-depleted stem cell transplant. The receptor was derived from a boy less than two years old who had a stem cell transplant for acute myeloid leukemia, so the T cells may come from the graft donor. The chain couples TRBV6-5 to TRBJ2-5; D not resolved. In nucleotides, the CDR3 is TGTGCCAGCAGTTACTCGAACAGCGCCCAAGAGACCCAGTACTTC. It translates to CASSYSNSAQETQYF.